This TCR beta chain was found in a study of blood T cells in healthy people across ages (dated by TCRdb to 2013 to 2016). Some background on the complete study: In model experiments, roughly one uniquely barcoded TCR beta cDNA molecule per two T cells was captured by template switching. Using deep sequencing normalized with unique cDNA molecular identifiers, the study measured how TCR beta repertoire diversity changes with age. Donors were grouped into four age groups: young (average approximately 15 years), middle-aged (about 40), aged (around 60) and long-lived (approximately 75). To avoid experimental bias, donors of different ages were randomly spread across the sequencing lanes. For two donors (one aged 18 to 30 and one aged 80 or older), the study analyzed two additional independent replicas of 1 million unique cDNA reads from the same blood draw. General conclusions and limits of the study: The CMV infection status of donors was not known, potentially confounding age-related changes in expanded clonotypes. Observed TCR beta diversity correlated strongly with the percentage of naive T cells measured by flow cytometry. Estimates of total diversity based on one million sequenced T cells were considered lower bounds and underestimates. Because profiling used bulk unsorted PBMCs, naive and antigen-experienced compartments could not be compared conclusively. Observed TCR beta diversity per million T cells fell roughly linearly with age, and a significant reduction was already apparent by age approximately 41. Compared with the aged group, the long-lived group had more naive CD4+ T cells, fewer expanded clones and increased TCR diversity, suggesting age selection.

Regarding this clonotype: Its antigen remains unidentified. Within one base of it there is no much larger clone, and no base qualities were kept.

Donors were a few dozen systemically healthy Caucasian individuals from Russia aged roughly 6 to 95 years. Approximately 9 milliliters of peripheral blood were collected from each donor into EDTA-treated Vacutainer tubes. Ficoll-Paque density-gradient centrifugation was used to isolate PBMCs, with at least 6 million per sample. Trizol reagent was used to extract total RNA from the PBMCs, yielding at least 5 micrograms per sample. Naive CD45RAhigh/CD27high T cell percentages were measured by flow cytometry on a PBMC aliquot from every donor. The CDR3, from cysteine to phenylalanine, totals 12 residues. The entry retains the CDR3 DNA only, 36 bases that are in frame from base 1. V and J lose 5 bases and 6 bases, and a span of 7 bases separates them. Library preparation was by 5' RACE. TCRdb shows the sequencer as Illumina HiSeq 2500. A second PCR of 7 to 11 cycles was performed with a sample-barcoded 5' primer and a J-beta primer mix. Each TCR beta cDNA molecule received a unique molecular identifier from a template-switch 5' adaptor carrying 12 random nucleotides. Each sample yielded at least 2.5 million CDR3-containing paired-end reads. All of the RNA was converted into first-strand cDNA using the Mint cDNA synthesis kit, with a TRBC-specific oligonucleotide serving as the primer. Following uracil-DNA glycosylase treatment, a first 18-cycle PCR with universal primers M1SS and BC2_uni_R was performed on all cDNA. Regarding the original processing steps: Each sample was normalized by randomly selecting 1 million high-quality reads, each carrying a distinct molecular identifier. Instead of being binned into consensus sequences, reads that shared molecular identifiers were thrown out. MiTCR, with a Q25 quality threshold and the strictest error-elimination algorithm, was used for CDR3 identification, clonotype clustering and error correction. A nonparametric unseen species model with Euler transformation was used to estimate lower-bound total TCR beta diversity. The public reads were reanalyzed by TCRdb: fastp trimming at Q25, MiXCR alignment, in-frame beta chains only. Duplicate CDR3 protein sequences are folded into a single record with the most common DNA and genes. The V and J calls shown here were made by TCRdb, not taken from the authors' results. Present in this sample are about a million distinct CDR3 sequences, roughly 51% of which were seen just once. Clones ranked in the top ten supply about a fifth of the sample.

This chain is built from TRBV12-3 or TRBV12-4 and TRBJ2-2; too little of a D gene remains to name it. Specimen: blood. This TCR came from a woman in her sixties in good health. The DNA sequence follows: TGTGCCAGCAGTCCCCAGTCCGGGGAGCTGTTTTTT. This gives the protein CASSPQSGELFF.